This T cell receptor (beta chain) came from a study of T cells after yellow fever vaccination. Study-level points and caveats: The study re-detected most primary-vaccination clones after the booster (nearly 97% CD4, 85% to 90% CD8).

This clonotype is labeled medium-sized. V lost 4 bases to trimming and J lost 4 bases, with 13 bases between them. The CDR3 consists of 14 residues. CDR1 is ENHRY, CDR2 SYGVKD, per germline. TCRdb re-derived calls from the 5' RACE reads in MiXCR, one entry per CDR3 protein. Of roughly 11,000 distinct CDR3 sequences listed, 5.8% were seen once; the top ten hold less than 0.95%. The sequence was collected from a man aged 25 to 45 who received the YFV17D yellow fever vaccine. This sample comprised PBMCs, either bulk or a sorted T-cell subset (CD4+, CD8+, memory, or dextramer-sorted; not recorded which), obtained on the day of the yellow fever booster vaccination. The chain uses TRBV10-3 and TRBJ2-5, with a weak D call TRBD1 (6 bases). The CDR3 sequence: CAISASDRRETQYF. The CDR3 DNA is TGTGCCATCAGTGCCTCTGACAGGCGAGAGACCCAGTACTTC.